Listed here are 6 T cell receptor beta chains from one sample, sequenced in a study of blood T cell repertoires in COVID-19. Assay: immunoSEQ multiplex PCR; the TCRdb copy retains only in-frame clones and omits some. This sample carries 250,000 or so clones, approximately 83% of them seen once, and the ten largest clones take 3.6%. The sample comprised PBMCs or T cells enriched from blood (not recorded which). The receptors here all came from a woman between 35 and 50 years old who had been exposed to COVID-19.

This clone was detected a few times. The V call is TRBV7-3, the J call TRBJ1-1; D uncertain. Germline CDR1 SGHTA, CDR2 FQGTGA. Trimming removed 2 bases from V and 4 bases from J, with 14 bases in between. The CDR3 has 15 amino acids. The CDR3 region has the DNA TGTGCCAGCAGCTTATGGCGGGGAGTCGGCACTGAAGCTTTCTTT. It codes for CASSLWRGVGTEAFF.

This clone is a singleton in its sample. The chain recombines TRBV7-6 with TRBJ2-1; TRBD1 matches 7 bases. Per the germline V gene, CDR1 is SGHVS and CDR2 is FNYEAQ. Germline trimming cut 8 bases from V and 0 bases from J; bases unmatched to any gene: 4. The CDR3 sequence is 14 residues long. CDR3 coding DNA: TGTGCCAGCGGAAGGGACAGCTCCTACAATGAGCAGTTCTTC. Translation gives CASGRDSSYNEQFF.

The chain joins TRBV24-1 to TRBJ2-7; D unclear. The CDR3 is 14 residues long. Looked up from germline, CDR1 is KGHDR and CDR2 is SFDVKD. Deletions cut 8 bases from V and 2 bases from J, with 15 bases between. As DNA, the CDR3 is TGTGCCACCACTTTCCCAAGCGTGACCTACGAGCAGTACTTC. It encodes CATTFPSVTYEQYF.

The rearrangement links TRBV3-1 (or the pseudogene TRBV3-2) to TRBJ2-1, with 8 bases lining up with TRBD2. Germline V CDR1 and CDR2: LGHDT, YNNKEL (reference sequence). The CDR3 is 15 residues long. J was trimmed by 5 bases and V by 5 bases; bases with no gene match: 8. This CDR3 reads CASSNLRGGHNEQFF. CDR3 nucleotides: TGTGCCAGCAGCAACTTACGGGGGGGACACAATGAGCAGTTCTTC.

The chain carries TRBV6-5 and TRBJ1-4; D gene ambiguous. The CDR3 runs 16 residues. With 0 bases removed from V and 0 bases from J, the gap between germline ends came to 8 bases. The germline V gene encodes CDR1 MNHEY and CDR2 SVGAGI. The CDR3: CASSYSFVATNEKLFF. For the CDR3, the DNA is TGTGCCAGCAGTTACTCCTTTGTTGCAACTAATGAAAAACTGTTTTTT.

This chain joins TRBV5-1 and TRBJ1-5; TRBD1 matches 9 bases. CDR1 is SGHRS, CDR2 YFSETQ, per germline. CDR3 length equals 16 residues. The junction had 11 bases not matched to a gene; V was cut back by 4 bases and J by 6 bases. The CDR3, as DNA: TGCGCCAGCAGCCCGGTGGGACAGGGTATCGGTCAGCCCCAGCATTTT. Amino acid sequence: CASSPVGQGIGQPQHF.